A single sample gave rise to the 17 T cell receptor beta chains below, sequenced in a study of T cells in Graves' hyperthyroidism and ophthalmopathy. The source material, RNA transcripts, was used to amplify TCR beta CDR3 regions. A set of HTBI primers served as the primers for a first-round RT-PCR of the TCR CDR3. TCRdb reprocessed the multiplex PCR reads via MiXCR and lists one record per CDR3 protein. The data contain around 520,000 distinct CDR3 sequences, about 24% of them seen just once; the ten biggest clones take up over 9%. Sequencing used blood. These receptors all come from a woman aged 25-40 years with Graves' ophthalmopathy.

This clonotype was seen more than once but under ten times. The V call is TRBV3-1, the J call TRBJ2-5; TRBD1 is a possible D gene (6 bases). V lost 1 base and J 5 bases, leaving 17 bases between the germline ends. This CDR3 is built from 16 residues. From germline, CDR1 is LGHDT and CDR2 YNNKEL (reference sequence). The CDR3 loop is CASSQGVGGRGETQYF. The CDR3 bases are TGTGCCAGCAGCCAAGGAGTAGGGGGTAGGGGGGAGACCCAGTACTTC.

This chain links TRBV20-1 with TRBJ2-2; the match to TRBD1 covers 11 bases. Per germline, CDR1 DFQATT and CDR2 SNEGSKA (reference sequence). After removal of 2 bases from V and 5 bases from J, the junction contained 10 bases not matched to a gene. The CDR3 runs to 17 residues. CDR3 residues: CSARPGQGGVPTGELFF. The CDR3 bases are TGCAGTGCTAGACCGGGACAGGGGGGAGTTCCGACCGGGGAGCTGTTTTTT.

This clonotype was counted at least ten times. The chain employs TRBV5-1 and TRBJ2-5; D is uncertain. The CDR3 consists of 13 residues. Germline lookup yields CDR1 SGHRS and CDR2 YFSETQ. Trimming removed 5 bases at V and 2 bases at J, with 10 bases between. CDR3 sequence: CASSTDGQETQYF. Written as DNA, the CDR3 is TGCGCCAGCAGTACCGACGGTCAAGAGACCCAGTACTTC.

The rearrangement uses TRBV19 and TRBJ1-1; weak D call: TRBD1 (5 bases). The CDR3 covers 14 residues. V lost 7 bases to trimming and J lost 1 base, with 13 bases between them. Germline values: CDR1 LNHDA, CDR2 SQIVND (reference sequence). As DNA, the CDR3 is TGTGCCAGTACCCCATCGCAGGGGAACACTGAAGCTTTCTTT. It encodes CASTPSQGNTEAFF.

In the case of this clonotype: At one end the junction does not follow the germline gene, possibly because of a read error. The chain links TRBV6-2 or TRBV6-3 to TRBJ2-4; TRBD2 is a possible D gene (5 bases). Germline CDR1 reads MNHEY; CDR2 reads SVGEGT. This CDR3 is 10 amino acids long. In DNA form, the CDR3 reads TGTGCCAGCTCGGGAAACATTAAGTACTTC. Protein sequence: CASSGNIKYF.

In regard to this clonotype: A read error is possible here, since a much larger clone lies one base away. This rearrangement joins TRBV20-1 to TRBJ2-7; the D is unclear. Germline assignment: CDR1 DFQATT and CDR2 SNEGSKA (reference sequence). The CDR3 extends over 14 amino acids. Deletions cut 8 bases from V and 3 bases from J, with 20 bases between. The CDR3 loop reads CSSLVGRKNYEQYF. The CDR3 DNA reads TGCAGTTCTCTGGTGGGCAGGAAAAACTACGAGCAGTACTTC.

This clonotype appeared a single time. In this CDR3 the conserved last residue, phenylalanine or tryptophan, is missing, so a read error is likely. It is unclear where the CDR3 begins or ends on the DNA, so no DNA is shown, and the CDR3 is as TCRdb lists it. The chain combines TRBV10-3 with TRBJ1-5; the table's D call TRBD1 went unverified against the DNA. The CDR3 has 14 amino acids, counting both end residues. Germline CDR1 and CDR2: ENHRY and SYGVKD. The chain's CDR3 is CAISADRDYQPQQL.

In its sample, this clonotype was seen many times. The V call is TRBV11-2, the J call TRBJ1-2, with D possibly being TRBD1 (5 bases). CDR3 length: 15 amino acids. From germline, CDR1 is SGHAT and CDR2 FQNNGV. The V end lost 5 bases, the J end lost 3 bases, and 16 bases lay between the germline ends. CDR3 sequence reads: CASSMTGTRDYGYTF. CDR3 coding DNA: TGTGCCAGCAGCATGACCGGGACTAGAGACTATGGCTACACCTTC. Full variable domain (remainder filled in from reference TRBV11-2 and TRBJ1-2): EAGVAQSPRYKIIEKRQSVAFWCNPISGHATLYWYQQILGQGPKLLIQFQNNGVVDDSQLPKDRFSAERLKGVDSTLKIQPAKLEDSAVYLCASSMTGTRDYGYTFGSGTRLTVV.

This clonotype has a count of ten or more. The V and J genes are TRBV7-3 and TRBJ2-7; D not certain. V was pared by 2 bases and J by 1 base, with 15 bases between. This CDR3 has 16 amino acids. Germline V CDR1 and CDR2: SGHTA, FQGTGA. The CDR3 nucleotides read TGTGCCAGCAGCTTACGGACGGCCCAATTTTCCTACGAGCAGTACTTC. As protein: CASSLRTAQFSYEQYF.

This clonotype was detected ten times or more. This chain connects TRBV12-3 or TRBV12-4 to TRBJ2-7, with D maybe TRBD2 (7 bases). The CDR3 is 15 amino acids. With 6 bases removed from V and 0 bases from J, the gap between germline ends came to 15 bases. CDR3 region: CASRGGGSVSYEQYF. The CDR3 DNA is TGTGCCAGCAGGGGGGGGGGCAGTGTCTCCTACGAGCAGTACTTC.

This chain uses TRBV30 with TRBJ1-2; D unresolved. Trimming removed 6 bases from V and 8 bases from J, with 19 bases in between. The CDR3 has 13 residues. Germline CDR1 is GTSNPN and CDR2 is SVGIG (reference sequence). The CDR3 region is CACPAGEYGGYTF. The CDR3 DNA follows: TGTGCCTGTCCCGCTGGGGAGTATGGCGGCTACACCTTC.

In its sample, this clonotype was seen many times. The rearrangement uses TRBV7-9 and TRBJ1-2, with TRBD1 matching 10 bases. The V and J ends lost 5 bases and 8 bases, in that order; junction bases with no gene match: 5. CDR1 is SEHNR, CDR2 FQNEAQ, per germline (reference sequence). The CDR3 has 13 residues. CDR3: CASSQGQGLGYTF. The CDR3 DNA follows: TGTGCCAGCAGCCAGGGACAGGGGCTCGGCTACACCTTC.

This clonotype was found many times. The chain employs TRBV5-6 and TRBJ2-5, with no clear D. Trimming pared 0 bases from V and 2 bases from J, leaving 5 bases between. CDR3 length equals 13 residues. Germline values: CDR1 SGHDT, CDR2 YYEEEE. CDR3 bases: TGTGCCAGCAGCTTGGACATACAAGAGACCCAGTACTTC. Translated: CASSLDIQETQYF.

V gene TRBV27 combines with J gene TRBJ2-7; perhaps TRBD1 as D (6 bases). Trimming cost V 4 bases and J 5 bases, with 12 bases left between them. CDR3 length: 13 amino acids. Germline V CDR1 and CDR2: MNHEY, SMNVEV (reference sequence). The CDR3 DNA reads TGTGCCAGCAGTTCCCAATGGACAGACGAGCAGTACTTC. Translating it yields CASSSQWTDEQYF.

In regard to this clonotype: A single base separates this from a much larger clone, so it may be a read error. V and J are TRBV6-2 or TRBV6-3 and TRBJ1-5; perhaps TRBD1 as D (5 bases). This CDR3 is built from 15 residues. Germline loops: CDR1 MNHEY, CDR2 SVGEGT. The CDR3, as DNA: TGTGTCAGCAGCCCATCAGTCAGGGTCAATCAGCCCCAGCATTTT. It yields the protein CVSSPSVRVNQPQHF.

The CDR3 bases are TGTGCCAGCAGTGAACGGGGGAGGAGCACTGAAGCTTTCTTT. It specifies CASSERGRSTEAFF. V is TRBV2 and J is TRBJ1-1; the D gene is possibly TRBD1 (5 bases). CDR3 length equals 14 residues. The germline V gene has CDR1 SNHLY and CDR2 FYNNEI. Trimming removed 2 bases from V and 4 bases from J, with 11 bases in between.

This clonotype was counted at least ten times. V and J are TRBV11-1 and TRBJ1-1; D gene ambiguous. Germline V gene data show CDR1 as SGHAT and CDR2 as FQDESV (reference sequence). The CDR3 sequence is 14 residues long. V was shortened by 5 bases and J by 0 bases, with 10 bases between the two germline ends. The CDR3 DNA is TGTGCCAGCAGCGAGAGAAATATGAACACTGAAGCTTTCTTT. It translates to CASSERNMNTEAFF.